These T cell receptor beta chains were read from a single sample in a study of siplizumab effects on memory and regulatory T cells. Produced via immunoSEQ multiplex PCR; TCRdb's table is partial and in-frame only. The table shows 70,000 to 95,000 clones, with 85% to 90% occurring only once. Sequences were obtained from CD4+ T cells sorted from blood. The receptors here all came from a human donor in good health. CDR3s include the opening cysteine and the closing phenylalanine or tryptophan. A D gene is named only where the DNA matches it firmly. The listing skips clone size in some rows; elsewhere it reads once, few, many or a size class.

v_gene	abundance	j_gene	d_gene	CDR3aa	CDR3nt
TRBV28	once	TRBJ1-2	-	CASSLTGSGYTF	TGTGCCAGCAGTTTAACGGGTTCTGGCTACACCTTC
TRBV2	-	TRBJ2-1	-	CASRDDRSNEQFF	TGTGCCAGCAGGGATGACAGGTCCAATGAGCAGTTCTTC
TRBV5-1	-	TRBJ2-5	-	CASSPTTGQETQYF	TGCGCCAGCAGCCCCACCACGGGCCAAGAGACCCAGTACTTC
TRBV7-9	once	TRBJ2-1	TRBD1	CASSAVTGSSYNEQFF	TGTGCCAGCAGCGCCGTGACAGGGAGCTCCTACAATGAGCAGTTCTTC
TRBV18	-	TRBJ2-1	-	CASSPPLSSSKFF	TGTGCCAGCTCACCACCTCTGTCTAGTAGTAAGTTCTTC
TRBV5-1	-	TRBJ2-3	-	CASSLASTGRDTQYF	TGCGCCAGCAGCTTGGCCTCTACCGGGAGAGATACGCAGTATTTT
TRBV7-2	-	TRBJ2-2	-	CASSLIGVGLSTGELFF	TGTGCCAGCAGCTTAATTGGGGTAGGGCTTAGCACCGGGGAGCTGTTTTTT
TRBV5-5	-	TRBJ1-2	-	CASSQDSTFGYGYTF	TGTGCCAGCAGCCAAGACAGCACCTTTGGCTATGGCTACACCTTC
TRBV7-2	-	TRBJ2-2	-	CASSSWNTGELFF	TGTGCCAGCAGCTCCTGGAACACCGGGGAGCTGTTTTTT
TRBV9	-	TRBJ1-5	TRBD1	CASSVTGQVNQPQHF	TGTGCCAGCAGCGTAACAGGACAGGTGAATCAGCCCCAGCATTTT
TRBV7-8	-	TRBJ1-5	TRBD1	CASSPTGQGVQPQHF	TGTGCCAGCAGCCCGACGGGACAGGGGGTCCAGCCCCAGCATTTT
TRBV7-6	-	TRBJ1-3	-	CASSTQGAHGNTIYF	TGTGCCAGCAGCACACAGGGAGCCCACGGAAACACCATATATTTT
TRBV6-1	-	TRBJ2-2	-	CASSYGVGTGELFF	TGTGCCAGCTCTTATGGCGTCGGCACCGGGGAGCTGTTTTTT
TRBV6-1	few	TRBJ1-1	-	CASSEGWPREAFF	TGTGCCAGCAGTGAAGGATGGCCCCGTGAAGCTTTCTTT
TRBV4-1	-	TRBJ1-1	-	CASSQDRDTEAFF	TGCGCCAGCAGCCAAGATCGGGACACTGAAGCTTTCTTT
TRBV14	-	TRBJ1-2	-	CASSQDPTGFGYTF	TGTGCCAGCAGCCAAGACCCCACAGGGTTTGGCTACACCTTC
TRBV5-1	-	TRBJ2-2	-	CASSLHGDGDTGELFF	TGCGCCAGCAGCTTGCACGGGGACGGGGACACCGGGGAGCTGTTTTTT
TRBV9	-	TRBJ1-2	TRBD1	CASSSRGQALIGYTF	TGTGCCAGCAGCTCACGGGGACAGGCACTAATTGGCTACACCTTC
TRBV10-3	-	TRBJ2-7	TRBD2	CAISERAGGPNEQYF	TGTGCCATCAGTGAGAGAGCGGGAGGGCCAAACGAGCAGTACTTC
TRBV5-1	-	TRBJ2-7	-	CASSPDTTYEQYF	TGCGCCAGCAGCCCGGACACTACCTACGAGCAGTACTTC
TRBV10-2	-	TRBJ2-5	TRBD1	CASSAGRDRRGETQYF	TGCGCCAGCAGTGCAGGCCGGGACAGGCGTGGAGAGACCCAGTACTTC
TRBV18	-	TRBJ2-1	-	CASSPDRYNEQFF	TGTGCCAGCTCACCAGACCGCTACAATGAGCAGTTCTTC
TRBV5-1	-	TRBJ2-3	-	CASSLQIRDTDTQYF	TGCGCCAGCAGCTTGCAAATCAGGGACACAGATACGCAGTATTTT
TRBV15	-	TRBJ2-5	-	CATSRFGSANEQYF	TGTGCCACCAGCAGATTCGGCAGTGCAAATGAGCAGTACTTC
TRBV4-2	-	TRBJ2-2	-	CASSQYTGELFF	TGTGCCAGCAGCCAGTACACCGGGGAGCTGTTTTTT
TRBV7-2	-	TRBJ2-4	-	CASSLRALRENIQYF	TGTGCCAGCAGCTTGAGGGCTCTTCGGGAAAACATTCAGTACTTC
TRBV30	-	TRBJ1-4	TRBD1	CAWQQGAVNEKLFF	TGTGCCTGGCAACAGGGGGCCGTTAATGAAAAACTGTTTTTT
TRBV9	-	TRBJ1-1	-	CASSIGGPMNTEAFF	TGTGCCAGCAGCATAGGCGGACCGATGAACACTGAAGCTTTCTTT